The clone carrying this TCR beta chain has only a few counts. Its matching antigen is unknown. This sample is part of a study of T-cell memory formation after mild COVID-19. Study results and limitations: While clones contracting from day 15 to 85 were balanced between CD4 and CD8, later expanders leaned CD4+. A subset of responding clones appeared in pre-infection memory, suggesting cross-reactive memory joined. Unconfirmed was the SARS-CoV-2 specificity of second-wave clones that peaked on day 37.

Looked up from germline, CDR1 is MNHEY and CDR2 is SVGAGI. This CDR3 region has 16 residues. Unmatched junction bases numbered 13, after V lost 2 bases and J lost 6 bases. TCRdb re-analysed the 5' RACE reads in MiXCR, keeping a single row per CDR3 protein. The sample yields 280,000 or so distinct CDR3 sequences, 7% to 10% seen once. Material for sequencing was PBMCs or a T cell subset sorted from them (not recorded which). V gene TRBV6-5 combines with J gene TRBJ2-7, with 7 bases matching TRBD1. This TCR was recovered from a man between 18 and 29 years old who had mild COVID-19 (a few samples of this study predate the infection). Cell type and time point are not known. CDR3 residues: CASSYAAPGQFVEQYF. CDR3 DNA sequence: TGTGCCAGCAGTTACGCGGCCCCGGGACAGTTCGTCGAGCAGTACTTC.